Sequencing of this T cell receptor beta chain was carried out in a study of radiation and T cells in renal cell carcinoma. Whole-study results and caveats: Top tumor clonotypes rose in blood 2 weeks post-radiation, then contracted.

This clone showed up just a few times. Its antigen is unknown. Produced via immunoSEQ multiplex PCR; TCRdb's table is partial and in-frame only. Among around 180,000 clones, roughly 90% were seen once, and the ten largest hold over 9%. The sample's time point: blood 4 weeks post-SBRT, at nephrectomy. Described treatment: 15 Gy SBRT to primary tumor, nephrectomy 4 weeks later. Nephrectomy followed 15 Gy stereotactic body radiation by 4 weeks. The receptor comes from a woman in her 50s with renal cell carcinoma. The sequences come from blood, collected from a patient whose treatment included radiotherapy and nephrectomy.

The CDR3 bases are TGTGCCAGCGGAAGGTTAGCTAACTATGGCTACACCTTC. Translation gives CASGRLANYGYTF. V gene TRBV28 combines with J gene TRBJ1-2; no clear D. Germline V lookup: CDR1 MDHEN, CDR2 SYDVKM. CDR3 length: 13 amino acids. Trimming cost V 8 bases and J 0 bases, with 10 bases left between them.